This TCR beta chain was recovered during a study of T cell changes during pregnancy in multiple sclerosis. Clones were sequenced by immunoSEQ multiplex PCR, and TCRdb holds only the in-frame ones, with some missing. The sample consists of 65,000 or so clones, roughly 91% of them appearing once. Germline CDR1 SEHNR, CDR2 FQNEAQ (reference sequence). V lost 4 bases to trimming and J lost 5 bases, with 15 bases between them. CDR3 size: 14 residues. The input for sequencing was peripheral blood, taken in the second trimester of pregnancy. This clonotype was obtained from a female donor in good health, enrolled as a control in a pregnancy study. The V gene is TRBV7-9, the J gene TRBJ2-7; TRBD1 is a possible D gene (5 bases). The CDR3 DNA reads TGTGCCAGCAGCTCAATCAGTAGGGGCCACGAGCAGTACTTC. It yields the protein CASSSISRGHEQYF.